One sample yielded the 24 T cell receptor beta chains listed below, sequenced in a study of cytotoxic CD8 clonotypes in ibrutinib-treated CLL. Sequencing used immunoSEQ multiplex PCR; TCRdb keeps in-frame clones, though not all of them. This sample yields some 310,000 clones, of which almost 80% are seen a single time; 6.5% to 8.5% belongs to the top ten. The sample consisted of PBMCs, taken before ibrutinib treatment. The source is a human donor with chronic lymphocytic leukemia.

The gene calls are TRBV6-6 and TRBJ1-4; 9 positions agree with TRBD1. Germline CDR1 is MNHNY and CDR2 is SVGAGI (reference sequence). CDR3 length: 14 residues. J gave up 11 bases and V 0 bases, and 4 bases lay outside the gene matches. The CDR3 loop reads CASSYSATGGKLFF. As DNA, the CDR3 is TGTGCCAGCAGTTACTCCGCGACAGGGGGGAAACTGTTTTTT.

The chain has TRBV5-1 and TRBJ2-7; TRBD2 matches 9 bases. Germline loops: CDR1 SGHRS, CDR2 YFSETQ. There are 15 residues in the CDR3. V trimming: 0 bases; J trimming: 2 bases; junction bases outside the gene matches: 3. The CDR3 DNA is TGCGCCAGCAGCTTGGAGGCGGGAGGGCCCTACGAGCAGTACTTC. It translates to CASSLEAGGPYEQYF.

The chain couples TRBV4-2 to TRBJ2-5; D might be TRBD2 (6 bases). Germline V gives CDR1 LGHNA, CDR2 YNFKEQ. CDR3 length: 16 residues. V lost 0 bases and J 4 bases, leaving 15 bases between the germline ends. The CDR3 here is CASSQEVGGNTETQYF. Written as DNA, the CDR3 is TGTGCCAGCAGCCAAGAGGTGGGCGGGAACACAGAGACCCAGTACTTC.

The sample holds one count of this clone. The chain couples TRBV27 to TRBJ2-3; no firm D call. The germline V gene encodes CDR1 MNHEY and CDR2 SMNVEV (reference sequence). V lost 4 bases and J 7 bases, leaving 15 bases between the germline ends. This CDR3 spans 14 amino acids. The CDR3: CASSSLGFANTQYF. The CDR3 DNA is TGTGCCAGCAGTTCATTAGGATTCGCGAATACGCAGTATTTT.

The V and J genes are TRBV2 and TRBJ2-6, with 9 positions matching TRBD1. Germline V lookup: CDR1 SNHLY, CDR2 FYNNEI. There are 16 residues in the CDR3. V was clipped by 11 bases and J by 2 bases; unmatched bases: 10. DNA for the CDR3: TGTGCCGAGGGACAGGGTCTTAATCCTGGGGCCAACGTCCTGACTTTC. The encoded protein is CAEGQGLNPGANVLTF.

This rearrangement joins TRBV14 to TRBJ2-7; D gene unclear. The germline V gene encodes CDR1 SGHDN and CDR2 FVKESK. V lost 3 bases and J lost 6, with 6 bases in between. The CDR3 runs to 11 residues. The CDR3 DNA reads TGTGCCAGCAGCCATGGTGGCGAGCAGTACTTC. This translates into CASSHGGEQYF.

The V gene is TRBV11-2, the J gene TRBJ2-1, with 7 bases identical to TRBD1. CDR3 size: 16 residues. Germline V gene data show CDR1 as SGHAT and CDR2 as FQNNGV. V trimming: 6 bases; J trimming: 3 bases; junction bases outside the gene matches: 11. The CDR3 spells CASSSGTAFIYNEQFF. In DNA form, the CDR3 reads TGTGCCAGCAGTTCCGGGACAGCTTTCATCTACAATGAGCAGTTCTTC.

The chain couples TRBV30 to TRBJ1-5; 9 bases fit TRBD1. V lost 3 bases to trimming and J lost 10 bases; unmatched junction nucleotides: 16. Per the germline V gene, CDR1 is GTSNPN and CDR2 is SVGIG (reference sequence). The CDR3 length is 16 residues. The DNA for the CDR3 is TGTGCCTGGAGCGACTTCCAAACAGGGGGCGCATCCCCCCAGCATTTT. It specifies CAWSDFQTGGASPQHF.

In its sample, this clone was seen once. The chain joins TRBV30 to TRBJ2-3, with TRBD1 matching over 11 bases. The CDR3 totals 16 residues. CDR1 is GTSNPN and CDR2 is SVGIG in the germline V gene (reference sequence). The V gene end was trimmed by 1 base and the J gene end by 3 bases; junction bases not matched to a gene: 6. The CDR3 is CAWSARTGGATDTQYF. The CDR3 coding sequence is TGTGCCTGGAGTGCTAGGACAGGGGGCGCGACAGATACGCAGTATTTT. Based on the CDR3 plus reference TRBV30 and TRBJ2-3, the full variable domain is SQTIHQWPATLVQPVGSPLSLECTVEGTSNPNLYWYRQAAGRGLQLLFYSVGIGQISSEVPQNLSASRPQDRQFILSSKKLLLSDSGFYLCAWSARTGGATDTQYFGPGTRLTVL.

This clone has only one observation. J is TRBJ2-1 and V is TRBV18; tentatively, D is TRBD2 (6 bases). The germline V and J ends were trimmed by 3 bases and 8 bases, with 11 bases remaining between them. From germline, CDR1 is KGHSH and CDR2 LQKENI. This CDR3 is built from 13 residues. In DNA form, the CDR3 reads TGTGCCAGCTCACCGGGGGGATTCGATGAGCAGTTCTTC. Its translation: CASSPGGFDEQFF.

The V gene is TRBV27, the J gene TRBJ2-5, with D perhaps TRBD1 (6 bases). V lost 5 bases to trimming and J lost 1 base, with 11 bases between them. Germline lookup yields CDR1 MNHEY and CDR2 SMNVEV (reference sequence). CDR3 length: 14 residues. The CDR3 nucleotides read TGTGCCAGCAGTCGCGACAGGACCCAAGAGACCCAGTACTTC. As protein: CASSRDRTQETQYF.

The rearrangement joins TRBV2 to TRBJ2-5; tentatively, D is TRBD1 or TRBD2 (6 bases each). The CDR3 sequence is 13 residues long. V was trimmed by 2 bases and J by 4 bases, leaving 8 bases between them. Per germline, CDR1 SNHLY and CDR2 FYNNEI. The DNA for the CDR3 is TGTGCCAGCAGTGAATCGGGGGCAGAGACCCAGTACTTC. Amino acids: CASSESGAETQYF.

J is TRBJ1-2 and V is TRBV7-2; 7 positions match TRBD1. The CDR3 extends over 15 amino acids. Germline assignment: CDR1 SGHTA and CDR2 FQGNSA. After removal of 1 base from V and 4 bases from J, the junction contained 6 bases not matched to a gene. CDR3 loop: CASSLGGGTVYGYTF. In nucleotides, the CDR3 is TGTGCCAGCAGCTTAGGAGGGGGCACGGTCTATGGCTACACCTTC.

This rearrangement joins TRBV5-1 to TRBJ2-3, with 11 bases aligning to TRBD2. CDR3 length: 19 residues. The trim removed 2 bases at V and 3 bases at J, leaving 14 bases unmatched. CDR1 and CDR2 (germline): SGHRS, YFSETQ. CDR3 sequence: CASSFGLAGFGYGTDTQYF. DNA of the CDR3: TGCGCCAGCAGCTTTGGACTAGCGGGTTTTGGGTATGGGACAGATACGCAGTATTTT.

The gene calls are TRBV5-4 and TRBJ2-3; 12 bases align to TRBD2. J lost 4 bases, V lost 0 bases, and 0 bases had no gene match. Germline values: CDR1 SGHNT, CDR2 YYREEE (reference sequence). This CDR3 has 15 residues. The CDR3 nucleotides are TGTGCCAGCAGCTTGGGACTAGCGGGAGCAGATACGCAGTATTTT. It yields the protein CASSLGLAGADTQYF.

This chain links TRBV5-6 with TRBJ2-7; TRBD1 matches 9 bases. The CDR3 totals 15 residues. V shed 4 bases and J 6 bases; nucleotides not matched to a gene: 11. The germline gives CDR1 SGHDT, CDR2 YYEEEE. CDR3 region: CASSRTGTGSREQYF. Written as DNA, the CDR3 is TGTGCCAGCAGCCGAACCGGGACAGGGTCTCGCGAGCAGTACTTC.

The rearrangement joins TRBV2 to TRBJ2-1; 7 bases match TRBD2. With V trimmed by 3 bases and J by 0 bases, 5 bases remained unmatched. CDR3 length: 16 residues. Germline values: CDR1 SNHLY, CDR2 FYNNEI. The CDR3, as DNA: TGTGCCAGCAGTGATTCTAGCGGCAACTCCTACAATGAGCAGTTCTTC. Its translation is CASSDSSGNSYNEQFF. The full variable domain, its missing parts supplied by reference TRBV2 and TRBJ2-1, is EPEVTQTPSHQVTQMGQEVILRCVPISNHLYFYWYRQILGQKVEFLVSFYNNEISEKSEIFDDQFSVERPDGSNFTLKIRSTKLEDSAMYFCASSDSSGNSYNEQFFGPGTRLTVL.

This clone was seen only a few times. V usage is TRBV9 and J usage is TRBJ1-1; D is unresolved. CDR3 size: 14 residues. In germline, CDR1 is SGDLS, CDR2 YYNGEE. The ends were cut back, 0 bases at V and 0 bases at J, with 6 bases in the middle. This CDR3 reads CASSVGSLNTEAFF. CDR3 coding DNA: TGTGCCAGCAGCGTAGGTAGCCTGAACACTGAAGCTTTCTTT.

The chain is built from TRBV10-2 and TRBJ2-5; D is possibly TRBD1 (5 bases). V lost 0 bases and J 5 bases, leaving 13 bases between the germline ends. The CDR3 extends over 15 amino acids. Germline CDR1 is WSHSY and CDR2 is SAAADI. CDR3 region: CASSESKWGRETQYF. CDR3 nucleotide sequence: TGCGCCAGCAGTGAGTCGAAGTGGGGCAGGGAGACCCAGTACTTC.

The J gene is TRBJ1-4, the V gene TRBV5-6; D is uncertain. The germline CDR1 and CDR2 sequences are SGHDT and YYEEEE. This CDR3 region has 12 residues. Deletions cut 1 base from V and 8 bases from J, with 6 bases between. This CDR3 reads CASSLSGEKLFF. The DNA of the CDR3 is TGTGCCAGCAGCTTGTCCGGAGAAAAACTGTTTTTT.

This clone has just one count. Written as DNA, the CDR3 is TGCGCCAGCAGCTTCAGGACAGTGGCAGATACGCAGTATTTT. Its translation is CASSFRTVADTQYF. The J gene is TRBJ2-3, the V gene TRBV5-1, with D perhaps matching TRBD1 (6 bases). Germline lookup yields CDR1 SGHRS and CDR2 YFSETQ. The ends were cut back, 2 bases at V and 4 bases at J, with 11 bases in the middle. The CDR3 spans 14 residues. Looking up the rest from reference TRBV5-1 and TRBJ2-3 gives the full variable domain: KAGVTQTPRYLIKTRGQQVTLSCSPISGHRSVSWYQQTPGQGLQFLFEYFSETQRNKGNFPGRFSGRQFSNSRSEMNVSTLELGDSALYLCASSFRTVADTQYFGPGTRLTVL.

This clone was detected only a few times. The genes are TRBV15 and TRBJ2-7; 10 bases match TRBD2. With 6 bases clipped from V and 6 bases from J, the junction kept 8 bases outside the gene matches. This CDR3 comprises 14 residues. Germline values: CDR1 LNHNV, CDR2 YYDKDF (reference sequence). Here the CDR3 DNA reads TGTGCCACCAGGGATGGACTAGCGGAGAGCGAGCAGTACTTC. Its translation is CATRDGLAESEQYF.

The chain uses TRBV6-5 and TRBJ2-7; tentatively, D is TRBD1 or TRBD2 (5 bases each). The germline V gene has CDR1 MNHEY and CDR2 SVGAGI. The germline V and J ends were trimmed by 6 bases and 6 bases, with 21 bases remaining between them. There are 15 residues in the CDR3. The CDR3 coding sequence is TGTGCCAGCAGACTCGGGACCACGGGCTATGGCGAGCAGTACTTC. Its protein is CASRLGTTGYGEQYF.

This chain joins TRBV9 and TRBJ1-5, with TRBD1 as a possible D gene (6 bases). The germline CDR1 and CDR2 sequences are SGDLS and YYNGEE. The CDR3 consists of 16 residues. V lost 4 bases and J 0 bases, leaving 14 bases between the germline ends. This CDR3 reads CASSHEPGHSNQPQHF. CDR3 in DNA: TGTGCCAGCAGCCACGAACCGGGACATAGCAATCAGCCCCAGCATTTT.